The 32 T cell receptor beta chains given below trace back to one sample, sequenced in a study of OX40 agonist ivuxolimab in advanced cancers. The data were produced by immunoSEQ multiplex PCR, yet TCRdb's version contains in-frame clones alone and is incomplete. The repertoire consists of roughly 79,000 clones, with 70% to 90% occurring once and the leading ten covering about a sixth. Sample: CD4+ or CD8+ T cells sorted from blood, taken in a trial of the OX40 agonist ivuxolimab. These receptors were taken from an adult with an advanced solid tumor such as melanoma, head and neck, liver or kidney cancer.

The chain combines TRBV7-9 with TRBJ2-7; D is ambiguous. V was clipped by 5 bases and J by 0 bases, with 5 bases between them. The CDR3 sequence is 12 residues long. Germline V gene data show CDR1 as SEHNR and CDR2 as FQNEAQ (reference sequence). This CDR3 reads CASSASSYEQYF. Here the CDR3 DNA reads TGTGCCAGCAGCGCAAGCTCCTACGAGCAGTACTTC.

V and J are TRBV5-1 and TRBJ2-1; TRBD2 agrees at 10 bases. CDR3 length: 17 residues. CDR1 SGHRS and CDR2 YFSETQ come from the germline V gene. Trimming took 4 bases from V and 8 from J; bases not matched to a gene: 15. CDR3 nucleotides: TGCGCCAGCAGCCCAAAGGGGGCAGCGGGAGGGCCAGATGAGCAGTTCTTC. It is translated as CASSPKGAAGGPDEQFF. The variable domain in full, with the rest retrieved from reference TRBV5-1 and TRBJ2-1, is KAGVTQTPRYLIKTRGQQVTLSCSPISGHRSVSWYQQTPGQGLQFLFEYFSETQRNKGNFPGRFSGRQFSNSRSEMNVSTLELGDSALYLCASSPKGAAGGPDEQFFGPGTRLTVL.

The V gene is TRBV7-2, the J gene TRBJ2-3, with 11 positions matching TRBD2. CDR3 length: 16 residues. The germline V gene encodes CDR1 SGHTA and CDR2 FQGNSA. J lost 6 bases, V lost 5 bases, and 10 bases had no gene match. The CDR3 region has the DNA TGTGCCAGCAGCCCGACTAGCGGGGCGAACAGGGATACGCAGTATTTT. Residues: CASSPTSGANRDTQYF.

This clone was counted once. Written as DNA, the CDR3 is TGTGCCAGCAGCTTAGGGGGCAGGGTCACTGAAGCTTTCTTT. Protein: CASSLGGRVTEAFF. This chain joins TRBV11-2 and TRBJ1-1; perhaps TRBD1 as D (5 bases). V dropped 1 base and J dropped 4 bases, with 10 bases sitting between them. CDR1 is SGHAT and CDR2 is FQNNGV in the germline V gene. The CDR3 is 14 amino acids.

This rearrangement joins TRBV18 to TRBJ1-2, with a possible D match to TRBD1 (5 bases). Germline CDR1 is KGHSH and CDR2 is LQKENI. CDR3 size: 13 residues. Trimming took 7 bases from V and 6 from J, leaving 15 bases between them. Written as DNA, the CDR3 is TGTGCCAGCTTCACCCTCGGGGCGGATGGCTACACCTTC. Translated, it gives CASFTLGADGYTF.

The CDR3: CASSPNAGGGSYEQYF. The CDR3 DNA follows: TGTGCCAGCTCACCAAACGCGGGAGGCGGCTCCTACGAGCAGTACTTC. V gene TRBV18 combines with J gene TRBJ2-5; 8 nucleotides line up with TRBD2. The J call is in doubt because the DNA end fits TRBJ2-7 better. CDR3 size: 16 residues. CDR1 and CDR2 from the germline V gene are KGHSH and LQKENI.

The chain combines TRBV5-4 with TRBJ1-1; 7 bases fit TRBD1. V dropped 0 bases and J dropped 4; count of bases not matched to a gene: 6. Germline CDR1 is SGHNT and CDR2 is YYREEE (reference sequence). This CDR3 has 15 amino acids. The CDR3 region has the DNA TGTGCCAGCAGCTTGGCCAGACAGGGAGGCACTGAAGCTTTCTTT. Translation: CASSLARQGGTEAFF.

This clone came up a few times. The rearrangement links TRBV5-4 to TRBJ2-5; TRBD1 or TRBD2 may be the D gene (5 bases each). Germline values: CDR1 SGHNT, CDR2 YYREEE (reference sequence). The CDR3 loop spans 14 amino acids. V gave up 2 bases and J gave up 3 bases, with 11 bases separating them. CDR3 sequence: CASSFRRGEETQYF. The CDR3 nucleotides read TGTGCCAGCAGCTTCCGTAGGGGAGAAGAGACCCAGTACTTC.

V usage is TRBV2 and J usage is TRBJ1-5; D remains unclear. The CDR3 covers 15 residues. Germline V CDR1 and CDR2: SNHLY, FYNNEI. Trimming removed 2 bases from V and 3 bases from J, with 11 bases in between. This chain's CDR3 is CASSELGPNNQPQHF. CDR3 nucleotides: TGTGCCAGCAGTGAACTAGGACCGAACAATCAGCCCCAGCATTTT.

This chain links TRBV5-6 with TRBJ1-1; 7 bases match TRBD1. Germline V gene sequence: CDR1 SGHDT, CDR2 YYEEEE. The ends lost 0 bases at V and 0 bases at J; junction bases unmatched: 5. The CDR3 contains 16 residues. The CDR3 protein is CASSLGNRGLNTEAFF. The CDR3 DNA reads TGTGCCAGCAGCTTGGGGAACAGGGGCCTGAACACTGAAGCTTTCTTT.

The chain recombines TRBV27 with TRBJ1-6; no firm D call. CDR3 length equals 13 residues. Per the germline V gene, CDR1 is MNHEY and CDR2 is SMNVEV (reference sequence). The V and J ends lost 2 bases and 9 bases respectively, with 8 bases between them. The CDR3 here is CASSLTVGSPLHF. The CDR3 DNA is TGTGCCAGCAGTTTAACAGTCGGTTCACCCCTCCACTTT.

This chain uses TRBV7-2 with TRBJ1-4, with D possibly TRBD1 on 5 matching bases. Germline V gives CDR1 SGHTA, CDR2 FQGNSA. Deletions cut 3 bases from V and 1 base from J, with 9 bases between. The CDR3 runs to 15 residues. CDR3 DNA: TGTGCCAGCAGCTTGGCAGGACAAACTAATGAAAAACTGTTTTTT. Its translation: CASSLAGQTNEKLFF. Full variable domain (missing parts from reference TRBV7-2 and TRBJ1-4): GAGVSQSPSNKVTEKGKDVELRCDPISGHTALYWYRQSLGQGLEFLIYFQGNSAPDKSGLPSDRFSAERTGGSVSTLTIQRTQQEDSAVYLCASSLAGQTNEKLFFGSGTQLSVL.

This chain connects TRBV5-1 to TRBJ2-3; a possible D gene is TRBD2 (5 bases). Germline values: CDR1 SGHRS, CDR2 YFSETQ. Trimming pared 2 bases from V and 2 bases from J, leaving 12 bases between. The CDR3 loop spans 15 amino acids. The CDR3 nucleotides are TGCGCCAGCAGCTTAGGAGGAAAGGTCACAGATACGCAGTATTTT. Translated, it gives CASSLGGKVTDTQYF.

The gene calls are TRBV10-1 and TRBJ2-1, with TRBD2 identical over 8 bases. Trimming at V came to 0 bases and at J to 9 bases, leaving 4 bases not matched to a gene. The germline V gene encodes CDR1 WNHNN and CDR2 SYGVQD (reference sequence). The CDR3 totals 14 residues. The CDR3 DNA is TGCGCCAGCAGTGAGTCGGGACTAGTCGCTGAGCAGTTCTTC. Translated: CASSESGLVAEQFF.

This clone was counted a single time. This rearrangement joins TRBV6-5 to TRBJ1-2; D possibly corresponds to TRBD1 (5 bases). The CDR3 spans 15 residues. Germline V gives CDR1 MNHEY, CDR2 SVGAGI. V was clipped by 0 bases and J by 4 bases, with 12 bases between them. The CDR3 nucleotides read TGTGCCAGCAGTTACTCATCAGGGAGAGGCTATGGCTACACCTTC. It codes for CASSYSSGRGYGYTF.

V and J are TRBV29-1 and TRBJ1-2; no definite D call. The CDR3 has 13 residues. Trimming took 7 bases from V and 4 from J, leaving 16 bases between them. Germline CDR1 SQVTM, CDR2 ANQGSEA. Here the CDR3 reads CSASRSSTYGYTF. CDR3 DNA: TGCAGCGCCTCCCGGTCGTCAACCTATGGCTACACCTTC.

This clone was recorded a few times. The V gene is TRBV5-4, the J gene TRBJ1-1, with 7 bases fitting TRBD1. CDR3 length equals 15 residues. J gave up 5 bases and V 0 bases, and 7 bases lay outside the gene matches. From germline, CDR1 is SGHNT and CDR2 YYREEE (reference sequence). CDR3 sequence (DNA): TGTGCCAGCAGCTTGGTGGGGGACAGTGTGACTGAAGCTTTCTTT. This sequence encodes CASSLVGDSVTEAFF.

The chain employs TRBV7-9 and TRBJ2-7; D perhaps matches TRBD2 (5 bases). V was clipped by 5 bases and J by 2 bases, with 10 bases between them. This CDR3 spans 13 amino acids. Germline CDR1 and CDR2: SEHNR and FQNEAQ (reference sequence). The CDR3 region is CASSPSGTYEQYF. The CDR3 nucleotides are TGTGCCAGCAGCCCGAGCGGAACCTACGAGCAGTACTTC.

V is TRBV5-1 and J is TRBJ2-5, with D possibly matching TRBD1 (6 bases). The better agreement between TRBJ2-7 and the DNA end casts doubt on the J call. CDR1 is SGHRS, CDR2 YFSETQ, per germline. CDR3 length: 14 residues. CDR3 DNA: TGCGCCAGCAGCCTCGGGACACGAACCTACGAGCAGTACTTC. This gives the protein CASSLGTRTYEQYF.

This chain links TRBV7-9 with TRBJ2-4; D unclear. V lost 1 base and J lost 0, with 13 bases in between. The CDR3 is 17 residues long. From germline, CDR1 is SEHNR and CDR2 FQNEAQ (reference sequence). DNA for the CDR3: TGTGCCAGCAGCTTAGTTTACGGTAGACTAGCCAAAAACATTCAGTACTTC. It encodes CASSLVYGRLAKNIQYF.

The chain uses TRBV5-6 and TRBJ1-6, with 9 bases lining up with TRBD1. Germline CDR1 is SGHDT and CDR2 is YYEEEE. V trimming: 5 bases; J trimming: 9 bases; junction bases outside the gene matches: 12. CDR3 length: 16 amino acids. CDR3 loop: CASRATGTGPSSPLHF. The DNA for the CDR3 is TGTGCCAGCAGAGCCACCGGGACAGGGCCTAGTTCACCCCTCCACTTT.

The rearrangement uses TRBV29-1 and TRBJ2-7, with 8 positions matching TRBD2. The length of the CDR3 is 14 residues. Losses at the gene ends were 4 bases for V and 0 bases for J; bases not matched to a gene: 5. Germline CDR1 SQVTM, CDR2 ANQGSEA. Here the CDR3 DNA reads TGCAGCGTTGCGCGGGGGGTAGACTCCTACGAGCAGTACTTC. It translates to CSVARGVDSYEQYF.

This clone was seen only a few times. This chain uses TRBV29-1 with TRBJ1-1; D may be TRBD1 (5 bases). In germline, CDR1 is SQVTM, CDR2 ANQGSEA. The CDR3 contains 14 residues. Deletions cut 4 bases from V and 1 base from J, with 13 bases between. The CDR3 DNA follows: TGCAGCGTTGCCGGGGGGGGATCGAACACTGAAGCTTTCTTT. Translating it yields CSVAGGGSNTEAFF. Full variable domain (missing parts from reference TRBV29-1 and TRBJ1-1): SAVISQKPSRDICQRGTSLTIQCQVDSQVTMMFWYRQQPGQSLTLIATANQGSEATYESGFVIDKFPISRPNLTFSTLTVSNMSPEDSSIYLCSVAGGGSNTEAFFGQGTRLTVV.

The CDR3 protein is CASTPGQGWYEQYF. CDR3 DNA sequence: TGTGCCAGCACCCCGGGACAGGGGTGGTACGAGCAGTACTTC. The rearrangement joins TRBV2 to TRBJ2-7; TRBD1 matches 10 bases. Germline V lookup: CDR1 SNHLY, CDR2 FYNNEI. V was clipped by 7 bases and J by 4 bases; unmatched bases: 7. The CDR3 covers 14 residues.

The chain employs TRBV11-2 and TRBJ2-7; TRBD1 agrees at 8 bases. Germline assignment: CDR1 SGHAT and CDR2 FQNNGV. The V segment lost 6 bases and the J segment 0 bases; nucleotides outside the gene matches: 10. CDR3 size: 16 residues. The chain's CDR3 is CASRSIRGPSSYEQYF. CDR3 nucleotides: TGTGCCAGCAGGTCCATCAGGGGGCCCAGCTCCTACGAGCAGTACTTC. Supplemented by reference TRBV11-2 and TRBJ2-7, the full variable domain reads EAGVAQSPRYKIIEKRQSVAFWCNPISGHATLYWYQQILGQGPKLLIQFQNNGVVDDSQLPKDRFSAERLKGVDSTLKIQPAKLEDSAVYLCASRSIRGPSSYEQYFGPGTRLTVT.

The CDR3 DNA reads as TGTGCCAGCCTAGACAACACAGGGAATGCGTACTTC. Amino acids: CASLDNTGNAYF. The rearrangement joins TRBV2 to TRBJ2-4, with a tentative D call TRBD1 (6 bases). The CDR3 has 12 residues. Germline V gene lookup returns CDR1 SNHLY and CDR2 FYNNEI. Trimming removed 8 bases from V and 15 bases from J, with 20 bases in between.

This clone was detected a few times. J is TRBJ2-5 and V is TRBV6-1; unclear D gene. The CDR3 spans 13 residues. Germline V gene lookup returns CDR1 MNHNS and CDR2 SASEGT. The germline V and J ends were trimmed by 3 bases and 7 bases, with 12 bases remaining between them. The CDR3 is CASSDMFRGTQYF. CDR3 sequence (DNA): TGTGCCAGCAGTGATATGTTTCGAGGGACCCAGTACTTC.

The rearrangement uses TRBV10-1 and TRBJ2-2; TRBD2 might be the D (5 bases). The V gene's germline CDR1 is WNHNN and CDR2 SYGVQD (reference sequence). The V and J ends lost 4 bases and 4 bases respectively, with 10 bases between them. The CDR3 spans 14 residues. The CDR3 spells CASSANLATGELFF. The CDR3 nucleotides read TGCGCCAGCAGTGCAAACCTAGCCACCGGGGAGCTGTTTTTT.

The chain is built from TRBV10-3 and TRBJ2-2; possibly TRBD2 for D (5 bases). The CDR3 spans 13 residues. Germline V lookup: CDR1 ENHRY, CDR2 SYGVKD. Trimming stripped 3 bases from V and 4 bases from J, with 6 bases between. This CDR3 reads CAISERGTGELFF. The CDR3 DNA reads TGTGCCATCAGTGAACGGGGCACCGGGGAGCTGTTTTTT.

The chain combines TRBV11-2 with TRBJ1-2; TRBD1 is a possible D gene (5 bases). The CDR3 has 13 residues. Trimming took 6 bases from V and 3 from J, leaving 11 bases between them. CDR1 and CDR2 from the germline V gene are SGHAT and FQNNGV. The CDR3: CASRGAGDYGYTF. The CDR3 nucleotides read TGTGCCAGCAGAGGGGCGGGGGACTATGGCTACACCTTC.

The gene calls are TRBV11-2 and TRBJ2-3, with 7 bases fitting TRBD2. V was clipped by 5 bases and J by 3 bases; unmatched bases: 11. This CDR3 is 16 amino acids long. CDR1 and CDR2 from the germline V gene are SGHAT and FQNNGV. This CDR3 reads CASSPIGGGITDTQYF. The CDR3 bases are TGTGCCAGCAGCCCTATTGGGGGAGGGATAACAGATACGCAGTATTTT. The full variable domain, its missing parts supplied by reference TRBV11-2 and TRBJ2-3, is EAGVAQSPRYKIIEKRQSVAFWCNPISGHATLYWYQQILGQGPKLLIQFQNNGVVDDSQLPKDRFSAERLKGVDSTLKIQPAKLEDSAVYLCASSPIGGGITDTQYFGPGTRLTVL.

The V and J genes are TRBV19 and TRBJ1-1, with unresolved D. CDR3 length: 14 amino acids. Looked up from germline, CDR1 is LNHDA and CDR2 is SQIVND (reference sequence). With 7 bases removed from V and 1 base from J, the gap between germline ends came to 13 bases. Here the CDR3 DNA reads TGTGCCAGTAATTTAGGACGGCCGAACACTGAAGCTTTCTTT. Translated: CASNLGRPNTEAFF.